This T cell receptor beta chain stems from a study of T cells in Graves' hyperthyroidism and ophthalmopathy. Stable hyperthyroidism: no ophthalmopathy progression over 18 months of follow-up. Uncontrolled infection, other autoimmune disease, pregnancy or lactation disqualified patients from enrolment. This clonotype has at least ten counts. Amplified TCR beta CDR3 regions came from RNA transcripts. The HTBI primer set drove a first-round RT-PCR of the TCR CDR3. TCRdb used MiXCR to reprocess the multiplex PCR reads, holding one entry per CDR3 protein. The profile shows hundreds of thousands of distinct CDR3 sequences, around 15% of them singletons. What was sequenced was blood. The sequence came from a woman aged 25 to 39 with Graves' hyperthyroidism.

The CDR3, as DNA: TGTGCCAGCAGTCCGGGACAGGGTGGGGAGACCCAGTACTTC. Translated: CASSPGQGGETQYF. The J gene is TRBJ2-5, the V gene TRBV12-3 or TRBV12-4, with 9 bases identical to TRBD1. V gave up 5 bases and J gave up 5 bases; unmatched junction bases: 6. This CDR3 spans 14 amino acids.